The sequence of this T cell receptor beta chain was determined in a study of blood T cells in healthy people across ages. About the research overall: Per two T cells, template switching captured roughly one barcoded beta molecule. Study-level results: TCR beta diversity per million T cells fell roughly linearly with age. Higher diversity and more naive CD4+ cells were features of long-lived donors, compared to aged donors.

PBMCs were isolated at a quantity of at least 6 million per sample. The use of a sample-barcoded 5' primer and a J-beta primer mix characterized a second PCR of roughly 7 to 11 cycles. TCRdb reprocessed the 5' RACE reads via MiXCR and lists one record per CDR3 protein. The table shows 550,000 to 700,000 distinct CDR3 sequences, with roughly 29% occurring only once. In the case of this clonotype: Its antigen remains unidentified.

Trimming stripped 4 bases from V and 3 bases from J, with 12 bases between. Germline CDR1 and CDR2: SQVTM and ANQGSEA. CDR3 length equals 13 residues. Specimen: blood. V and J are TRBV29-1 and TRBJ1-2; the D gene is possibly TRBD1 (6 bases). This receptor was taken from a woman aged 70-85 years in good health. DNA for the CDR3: TGCAGCGTTGGGGAGGGGGTTGACTATGGCTACACCTTC. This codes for CSVGEGVDYGYTF.